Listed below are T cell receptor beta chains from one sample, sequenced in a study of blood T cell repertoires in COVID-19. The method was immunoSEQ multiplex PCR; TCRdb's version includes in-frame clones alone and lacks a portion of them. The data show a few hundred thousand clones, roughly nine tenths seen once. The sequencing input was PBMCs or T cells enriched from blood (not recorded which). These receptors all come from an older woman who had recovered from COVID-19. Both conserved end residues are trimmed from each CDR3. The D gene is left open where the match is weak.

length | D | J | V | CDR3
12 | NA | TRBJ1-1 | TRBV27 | ASSFDRTGLGAF
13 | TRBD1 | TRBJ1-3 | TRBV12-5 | ASGNGQGSGNTIY
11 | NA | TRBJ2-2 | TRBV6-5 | ASSYLVTGELF
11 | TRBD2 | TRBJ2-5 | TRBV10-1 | ASSGGGQETQY
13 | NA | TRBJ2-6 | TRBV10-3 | AISPGVNGANVLT
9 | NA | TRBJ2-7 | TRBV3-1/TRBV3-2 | ASGRGYEQY
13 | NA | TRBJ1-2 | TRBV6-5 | ASSYTSGGSYGYT
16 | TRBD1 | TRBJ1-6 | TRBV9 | ASSESEWRTTGRSPLH
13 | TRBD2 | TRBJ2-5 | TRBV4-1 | ASSRTSGEQETQY
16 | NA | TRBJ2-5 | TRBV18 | ASSQSAGATIVQETQY
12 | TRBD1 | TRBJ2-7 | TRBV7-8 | ASSLAQGQGAQY
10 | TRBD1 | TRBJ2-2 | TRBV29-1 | SVQQGTGELF
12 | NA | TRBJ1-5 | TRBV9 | ASSAGQHNQPQH
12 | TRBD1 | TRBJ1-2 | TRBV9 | ASSAEQGRYGYT
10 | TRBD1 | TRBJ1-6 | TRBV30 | AGGTGWSPLH
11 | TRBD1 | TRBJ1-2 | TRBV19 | ASSMDRAYGYT
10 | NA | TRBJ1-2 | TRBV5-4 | ASSLGGLGYT
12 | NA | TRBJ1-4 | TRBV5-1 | ASSSAGDNEKLF
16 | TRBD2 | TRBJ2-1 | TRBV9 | ASSASPSGGAPYNEQF
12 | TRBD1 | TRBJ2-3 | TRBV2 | ASSPDRGRDTQY
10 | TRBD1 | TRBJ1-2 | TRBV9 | ASNRQGWGYT
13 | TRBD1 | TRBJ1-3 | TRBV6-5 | ASSWGTGSGNTIY
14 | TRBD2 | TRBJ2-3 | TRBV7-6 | ASSPGAGGGTDTQY
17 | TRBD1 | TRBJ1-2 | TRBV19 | ASSTQTLGADRADYGYT
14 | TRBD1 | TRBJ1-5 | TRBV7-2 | ASSLVGTVSNQPQH
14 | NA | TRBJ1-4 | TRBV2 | ASSNRQVATNEKLF
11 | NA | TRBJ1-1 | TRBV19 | ATRWQANTEAF
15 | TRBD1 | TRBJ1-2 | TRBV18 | ASSPRTGKLANYGYT
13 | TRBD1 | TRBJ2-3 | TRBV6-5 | ASTWTGGVSDTQY
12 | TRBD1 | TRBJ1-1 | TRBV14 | ASSLHTGGTEAF
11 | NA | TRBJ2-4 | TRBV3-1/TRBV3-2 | ASSPRAKNIQY
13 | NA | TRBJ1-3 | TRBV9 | ASSPRLASGNTIY
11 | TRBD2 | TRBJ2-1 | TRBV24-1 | ATSEIISGGWF
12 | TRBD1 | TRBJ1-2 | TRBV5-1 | ASSWDRADYGYT
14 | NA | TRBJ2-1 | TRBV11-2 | ASSLGMAGSMNEQF
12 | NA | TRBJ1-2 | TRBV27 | ASGYRAAYYGYT
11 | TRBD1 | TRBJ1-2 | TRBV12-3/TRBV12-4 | ASSLSRGRGYT
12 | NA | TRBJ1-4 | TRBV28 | ASSLNRVGEKLF
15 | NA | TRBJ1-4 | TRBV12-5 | ASGLVRYGGGDEKLF
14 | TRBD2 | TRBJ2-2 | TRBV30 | AWRTSGGSNTGELF
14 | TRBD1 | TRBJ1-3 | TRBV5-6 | ASSPATGGYGNTIY
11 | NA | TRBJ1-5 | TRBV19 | ASSIASNQPQH
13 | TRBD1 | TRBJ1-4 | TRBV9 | ASSVAGTGSEKLF
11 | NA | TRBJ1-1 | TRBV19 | ASRSAENTEAF
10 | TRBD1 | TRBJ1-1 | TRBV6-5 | ASSLQGGEAF
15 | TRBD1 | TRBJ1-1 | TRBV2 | ASTRSDGQGGDTEAF
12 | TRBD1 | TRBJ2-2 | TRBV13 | ASSFGQGGGELF
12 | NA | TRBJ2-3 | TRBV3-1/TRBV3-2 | ASSLSGSTDTQY
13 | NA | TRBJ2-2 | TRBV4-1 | ASSPLNRNTGELF
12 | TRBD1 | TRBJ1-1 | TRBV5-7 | ASSLDRGRMRAF